This TCR beta chain originates from a study of blood T cells in healthy people across ages. A second PCR, run for roughly 7 to 12 cycles, used a sample-barcoded 5' primer plus a J-beta primer mix. Tags on each cDNA molecule came from a template-switch adaptor with 12 random nucleotides. TCRdb used MiXCR to reprocess the 5' RACE reads, holding one entry per CDR3 protein. Among about 640,000 distinct CDR3 sequences listed, 58% were seen once. The CDR3 covers 13 residues. V was trimmed by 2 bases and J by 4 bases, leaving 8 bases between them. Per germline, CDR1 MNHNS and CDR2 SASEGT. The sequenced sample was blood. The chain combines TRBV6-1 with TRBJ2-5, with D unresolved. This TCR was sampled from a man aged 55 to 70 in good health. The DNA of the CDR3 is TGTGCCAGCAGTGAATATGAGAGAGAGACCCAGTACTTC. This gives the protein CASSEYERETQYF.